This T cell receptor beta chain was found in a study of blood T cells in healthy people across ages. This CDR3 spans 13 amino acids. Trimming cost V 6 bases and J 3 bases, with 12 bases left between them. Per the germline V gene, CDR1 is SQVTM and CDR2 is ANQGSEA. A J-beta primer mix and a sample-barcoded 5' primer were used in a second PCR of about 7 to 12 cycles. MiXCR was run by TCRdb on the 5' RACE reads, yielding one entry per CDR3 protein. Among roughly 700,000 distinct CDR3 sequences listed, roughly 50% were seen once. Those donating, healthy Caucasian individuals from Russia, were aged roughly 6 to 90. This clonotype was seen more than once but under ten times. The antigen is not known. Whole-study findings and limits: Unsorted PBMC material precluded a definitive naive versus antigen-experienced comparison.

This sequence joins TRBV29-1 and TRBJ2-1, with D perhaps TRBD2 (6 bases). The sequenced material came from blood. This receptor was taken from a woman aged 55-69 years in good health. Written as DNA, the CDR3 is TGCAGCGTGGCCGGACTACACTACAATGAGCAGTTCTTC. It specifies CSVAGLHYNEQFF.